This is a list of T cell receptor beta chains from one sample in a study of response to subunit inactivated influenza vaccine. Each CDR3 protein gets one entry after TCRdb re-called the RT-PCR reads with MiXCR. The sample includes approximately 230,000 distinct CDR3 sequences, 9% to 15% of them seen just once. Sequencing used non-naive T cells sorted from PBMCs, obtained 14 to 15 days before vaccination. All receptors come from a man aged 50-60 years who received an inactivated influenza vaccine. Each CDR3 is given with its conserved first and last residue.

len,v_gene,CDR3aa
15,TRBV20-1,CSARRSQGVSDRAFF
13,TRBV28,CASMRQGDSPLHF
13,TRBV10-3,CAIRGGGGTEAFF
14,TRBV6-1,CASSEARAGAGYTF
13,TRBV7-2,CASSIDRVGEQYF
16,TRBV27,CASSYTLGQGVNEQFF
14,TRBV10-3,CAIRASIRSEGYTF
14,TRBV7-2,CASSLVGLLYEQYF
13,TRBV27,CASSFRGGNTIYF
17,TRBV7-2,CASSLVILGDRDVEAFF
12,TRBV20-1,CSASRGATEAFF
15,TRBV10-3,CAISGGGVPTGELFF
15,TRBV7-2,CASSLERDPFETQYF
15,TRBV6-1,CASRENRDSNEKLFF
13,TRBV7-3,CASSLNGLETQYF
14,TRBV7-2,CASSTMSRVSPLHF
11,TRBV18,CASSRNNEQYF
14,TRBV20-1,CSASSRQGASEAFF
15,TRBV7-2,CASSFGRTLQETQYF
13,TRBV6-1,CATSGTDTGELFF
15,TRBV12-3/TRBV12-4,CASSTGTGDTGELFF
16,TRBV7-2,CASSTGTSGRDNEQFF
13,TRBV6-2/TRBV6-3,CASTQGPYNEQFF
14,TRBV4-2,CASSQDRARIEAFF
11,TRBV20-1,CSATIGYGYTF
17,TRBV7-9,CASRRGARTGGNNEQFF
16,TRBV29-1,CSVGGLAGGLYNEQFF